The 5 T cell receptor beta chains reported below all come from one sample, sequenced in a study of identical twins. TCRdb re-derived calls from the 5' RACE reads in MiXCR, one entry per CDR3 protein. Here the sample spans 690,000 or so distinct CDR3 sequences, over 8.5% being singletons. This same sample was also taken into another study, of yellow fever vaccine responses in identical twins.

Sequenced sample: PBMCs. These TCRs come from a woman aged 18-29 years in good health.

The J gene is TRBJ1-5, the V gene TRBV2, with unresolved D. Germline-derived CDR1 and CDR2 are SNHLY and FYNNEI. The CDR3 runs to 14 residues. Trimming removed 6 bases at V and 3 bases at J, with 12 bases between. CDR3 in DNA: TGTGCCAGCAGGAAGGACGGGGACAATCAGCCCCAGCATTTT. Translating it yields CASRKDGDNQPQHF.

The rearrangement links TRBV28 to TRBJ2-1, with D unresolved. Germline CDR1 is MDHEN and CDR2 is SYDVKM. The CDR3 is made up of 15 amino acids. V was trimmed by 3 bases and J by 0 bases, leaving 9 bases between them. The CDR3 sequence: CASSFSVSSYNEQFF. The DNA of the CDR3 is TGTGCCAGCAGTTTTTCTGTGAGCTCCTACAATGAGCAGTTCTTC.

The genes are TRBV10-2 and TRBJ2-2; D possibly corresponds to TRBD2 (5 bases). From germline, CDR1 is WSHSY and CDR2 SAAADI. The CDR3 totals 15 residues. Trimming took 3 bases from V and 2 from J, leaving 10 bases between them. CDR3 DNA: TGCGCCAGCAGTGATACCGGGAAAAACACCGGGGAGCTGTTTTTT. Translation: CASSDTGKNTGELFF.

This clonotype was counted a few times. This chain links TRBV6-5 with TRBJ1-4; 7 bases are shared with TRBD1. Losses at the gene ends were 5 bases for V and 12 bases for J; bases not matched to a gene: 3. The length of the CDR3 is 11 residues. Per the germline V gene, CDR1 is MNHEY and CDR2 is SVGAGI. The CDR3 sequence is CASSTGTELFF. The CDR3 bases are TGTGCCAGCAGTACAGGGACAGAACTGTTTTTT.

This clonotype was detected a few times. V and J are TRBV28 and TRBJ2-3, with D tentatively TRBD1 or TRBD2 (6 bases each). With 5 bases removed from V and 9 bases from J, the gap between germline ends came to 15 bases. The CDR3 totals 13 residues. Germline CDR1 MDHEN, CDR2 SYDVKM. CDR3 DNA sequence: TGTGCCAGCAGTCCAACCCCGGGGGCAACGCAGTATTTT. Protein: CASSPTPGATQYF.